This T cell receptor (beta chain) originates from a study of blood T cell repertoires in COVID-19 (dated by TCRdb to the early 2020s). In the study overall: Samples covering the acute and convalescent phases of COVID-19 were provided by collaborators in the United States, Italy and Spain. The material from the prospective study consisted of cDNA or gDNA derived from T cells, B-cell-depleted T cells, or PBMCs. Deeply sampled blood TCRbeta repertoires from subjects exposed to, actively infected with, or recovered from COVID-19 were included in the dataset. The repertoires were released in a freely available public database intended as a resource for research on the immune response to SARS-CoV-2. The samples were drawn from two sources: the first 160 participants of the ongoing ImmuneRACE study, and 1,254 subjects contributed by 6 global collaborators. A de-identified subject ID, COVID-19 status, age in years and sex were almost always included in the sample metadata. Where HLA class I and class II types were available, the types were taken from metadata supplied by the sample provider, not from assay-based typing.

The paper as a whole reports these results and caveats: Clinical and demographic metadata were provided uncurated, with the amount varying by source and participant.

Collaborating institutions collected whole blood in K2EDTA tubes following their own protocols. For TCRbeta analysis, collaborator samples were shipped as frozen whole blood, as isolated PBMCs, or as DNA extracted from either sample type. Unmatched junction bases come to 1, with V trimmed by 4 bases and J by 4 bases. CDR1 is given as SGHTA and CDR2 as FQGNSA, both from the germline V gene. The CDR3 runs 13 amino acids, cysteine and phenylalanine included. Only the CDR3 DNA stays, 39 bases, in frame from base 1. TCRbeta CDR3 regions were amplified from genomic DNA by means of the immunoSEQ Assay, a bias-controlled multiplex PCR. The paper's processing steps were these. The number of nucleated cells in each sample was estimated by amplification of reference gene primers within the assay. To quantify the absolute abundance of each unique TCRbeta CDR3 rearrangement, sequence reads were collapsed and filtered. For each sample, productive Simpson clonality was calculated as the square root of Simpson's diversity index over productive rearrangements. As stored in TCRdb, this immuneACCESS dataset retains in-frame rearrangements with V and J assigned. A fraction of the clones does not appear; measured against another copy, unresolved V genes explain less than half of the discrepancy, and the remainder lacks a known reason. The DNA was the basis for D and trimming; V, J and clone size are from that table. The sample records over 150,000 clones, roughly nine tenths of which are singletons. Approximately 0.5% of the sample belongs to the ten largest clones.

To note about this clone: Its antigen is not yet known. No base quality values were provided; no much bigger clone lies one nucleotide off.

The rearrangement combines TRBV7-2 with TRBJ2-5, and 9 junction bases match TRBD2. Sequences were obtained from peripheral blood. This sequence originates from a man aged 50 to 60 with acute or convalescent COVID-19. The CDR3 region reads CASSSTSGETQYF. The DNA is as follows: TGTGCCAGCAGCTCGACTAGCGGAGAGACCCAGTACTTC.